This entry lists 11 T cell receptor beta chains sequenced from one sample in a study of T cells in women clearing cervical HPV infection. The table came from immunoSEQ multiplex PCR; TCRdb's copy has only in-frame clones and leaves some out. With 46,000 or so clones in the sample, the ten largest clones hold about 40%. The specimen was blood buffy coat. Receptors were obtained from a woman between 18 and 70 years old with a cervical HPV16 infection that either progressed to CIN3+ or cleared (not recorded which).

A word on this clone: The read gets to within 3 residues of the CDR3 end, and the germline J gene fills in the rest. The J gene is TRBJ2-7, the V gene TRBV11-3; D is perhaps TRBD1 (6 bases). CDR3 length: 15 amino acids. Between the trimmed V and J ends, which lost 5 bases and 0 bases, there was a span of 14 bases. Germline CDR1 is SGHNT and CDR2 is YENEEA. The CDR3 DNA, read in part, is TGTGCCAGCAGCGCGTGGGACACTGACTCCTACGAG. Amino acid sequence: CASSAWDTDSYE. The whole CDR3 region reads CASSAWDTDSYEQYF.

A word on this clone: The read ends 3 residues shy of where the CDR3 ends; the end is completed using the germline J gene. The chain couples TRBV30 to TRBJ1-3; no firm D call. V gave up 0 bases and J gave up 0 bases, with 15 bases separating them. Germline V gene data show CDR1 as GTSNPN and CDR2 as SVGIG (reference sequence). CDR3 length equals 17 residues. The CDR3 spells CAWSVPGVRSSGNTIYF. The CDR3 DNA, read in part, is TGTGCCTGGAGTGTACCAGGTGTGCGTAGCTCTGGAAACACC.

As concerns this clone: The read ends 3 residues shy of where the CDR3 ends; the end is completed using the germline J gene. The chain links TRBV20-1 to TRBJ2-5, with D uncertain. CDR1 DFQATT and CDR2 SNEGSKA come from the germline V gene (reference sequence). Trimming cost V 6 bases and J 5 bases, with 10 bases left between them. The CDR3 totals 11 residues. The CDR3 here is CSAGPRETQYF. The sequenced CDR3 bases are TGCAGTGCAGGGCCTCGGGAGACC.

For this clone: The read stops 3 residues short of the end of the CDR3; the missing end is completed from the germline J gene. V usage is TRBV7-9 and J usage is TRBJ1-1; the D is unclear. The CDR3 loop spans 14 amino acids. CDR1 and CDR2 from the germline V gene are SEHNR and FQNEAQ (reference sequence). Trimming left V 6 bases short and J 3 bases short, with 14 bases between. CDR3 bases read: TGTGCCAGCAGAGGGTATAGGTCGGACACTGAA. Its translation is CASRGYRSDTE. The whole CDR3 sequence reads CASRGYRSDTEAFF.

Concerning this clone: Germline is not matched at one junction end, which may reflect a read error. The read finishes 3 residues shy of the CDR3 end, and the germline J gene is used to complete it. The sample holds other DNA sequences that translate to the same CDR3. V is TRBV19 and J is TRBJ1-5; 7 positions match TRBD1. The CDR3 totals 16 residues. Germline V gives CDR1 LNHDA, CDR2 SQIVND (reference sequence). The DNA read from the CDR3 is TGTGCCAGCAGTATAGGGGGCAGTGATAGCAATCAGCCC. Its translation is CASSIGGSDSNQP. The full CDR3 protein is CASSIGGSDSNQPQHF.

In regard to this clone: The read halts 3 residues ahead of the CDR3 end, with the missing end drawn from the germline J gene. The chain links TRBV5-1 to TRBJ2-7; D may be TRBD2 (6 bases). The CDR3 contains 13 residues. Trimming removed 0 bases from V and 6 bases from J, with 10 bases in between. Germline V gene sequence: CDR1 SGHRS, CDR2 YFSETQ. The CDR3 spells CASSLGLEVEQYF. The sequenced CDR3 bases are TGCGCCAGCAGCTTGGGACTAGAGGTCGAG. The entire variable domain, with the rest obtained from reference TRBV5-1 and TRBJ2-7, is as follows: KAGVTQTPRYLIKTRGQQVTLSCSPISGHRSVSWYQQTPGQGLQFLFEYFSETQRNKGNFPGRFSGRQFSNSRSEMNVSTLELGDSALYLCASSLGLEVEQYFGPGTRLTVT.

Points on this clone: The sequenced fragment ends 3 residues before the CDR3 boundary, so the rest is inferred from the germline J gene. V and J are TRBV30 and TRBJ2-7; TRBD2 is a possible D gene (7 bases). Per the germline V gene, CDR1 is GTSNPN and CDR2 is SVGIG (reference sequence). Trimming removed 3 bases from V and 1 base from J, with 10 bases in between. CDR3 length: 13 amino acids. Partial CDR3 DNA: TGTGCCTGGAGGGGGGGGGCGTCCTACGAG. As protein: CAWRGGASYE. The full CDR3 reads CAWRGGASYEQYF.

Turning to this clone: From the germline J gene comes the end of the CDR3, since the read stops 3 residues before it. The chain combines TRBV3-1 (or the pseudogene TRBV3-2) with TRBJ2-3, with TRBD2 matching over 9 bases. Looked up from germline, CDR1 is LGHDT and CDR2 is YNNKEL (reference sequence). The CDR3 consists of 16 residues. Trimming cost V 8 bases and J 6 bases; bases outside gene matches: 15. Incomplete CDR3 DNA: TGTGCCAGCCGGCCAGGAAGCGGGAGGTCGGGGGATACG. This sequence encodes CASRPGSGRSGDT. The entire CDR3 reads CASRPGSGRSGDTQYF.

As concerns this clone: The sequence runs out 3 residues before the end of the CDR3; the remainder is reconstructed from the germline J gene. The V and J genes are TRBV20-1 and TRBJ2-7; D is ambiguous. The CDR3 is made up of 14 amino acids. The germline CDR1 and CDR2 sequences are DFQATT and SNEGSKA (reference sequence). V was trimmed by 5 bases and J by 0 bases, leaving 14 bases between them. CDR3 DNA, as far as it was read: TGCAGTGCTCAACCTACCATGAACTCCTACGAG. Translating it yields CSAQPTMNSYE. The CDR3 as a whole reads CSAQPTMNSYEQYF.

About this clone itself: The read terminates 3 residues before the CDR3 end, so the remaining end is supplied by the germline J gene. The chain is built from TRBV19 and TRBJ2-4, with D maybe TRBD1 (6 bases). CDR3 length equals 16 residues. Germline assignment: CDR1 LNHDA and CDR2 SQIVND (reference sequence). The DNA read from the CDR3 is TGTGCCAGTAGTATATTGAGGGGACAAGCTAACTATGGT. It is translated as CASSILRGQANYG. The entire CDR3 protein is CASSILRGQANYGQYF.

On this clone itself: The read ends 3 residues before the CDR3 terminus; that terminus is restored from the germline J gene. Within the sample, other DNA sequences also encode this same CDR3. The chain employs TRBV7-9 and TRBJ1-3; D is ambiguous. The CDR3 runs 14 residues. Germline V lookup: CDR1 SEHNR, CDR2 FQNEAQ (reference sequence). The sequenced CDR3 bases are TGTGCCAGCAACAACAGAGGTCCCGGAAGCACG. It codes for CASNNRGPGST. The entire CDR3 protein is CASNNRGPGSTIYF.